This T cell receptor beta chain appears in the sequencing data of a study of blood T cells in healthy people across ages. Broader study findings: Significant beta diversity loss was already apparent by age around 40, declining roughly linearly.

From germline, CDR1 is SGHRS and CDR2 YFSETQ. The CDR3 contains 20 residues. Trimming took 3 bases from V and 1 from J; bases not matched to a gene: 13. A second PCR, run for about 7 to 11 cycles, used a sample-barcoded 5' primer plus a J-beta primer mix. A 12-random-nucleotide template-switch adaptor tagged each cDNA molecule. TCRdb independently ran MiXCR on the 5' RACE reads; one entry per CDR3 protein. The sample contains 780,000 or so distinct CDR3 sequences, about 56% of which appear only once. As for this clonotype: Its target is not known.

PBMCs were isolated at a quantity of at least 6 million per sample. The sequencing input was blood. The receptor comes from a man aged 40-49 years in good health. The chain joins TRBV5-1 to TRBJ2-6; 10 bases agree with TRBD2. The CDR3 DNA follows: TGCGCCAGCAGCTCTCTTAGCGGGAGGCCACTAACTTCTGGGGCCAACGTCCTGACTTTC. Residues: CASSSLSGRPLTSGANVLTF. Filled out from reference TRBV5-1 and TRBJ2-6, the complete variable domain reads KAGVTQTPRYLIKTRGQQVTLSCSPISGHRSVSWYQQTPGQGLQFLFEYFSETQRNKGNFPGRFSGRQFSNSRSEMNVSTLELGDSALYLCASSSLSGRPLTSGANVLTFGAGSRLTVL.